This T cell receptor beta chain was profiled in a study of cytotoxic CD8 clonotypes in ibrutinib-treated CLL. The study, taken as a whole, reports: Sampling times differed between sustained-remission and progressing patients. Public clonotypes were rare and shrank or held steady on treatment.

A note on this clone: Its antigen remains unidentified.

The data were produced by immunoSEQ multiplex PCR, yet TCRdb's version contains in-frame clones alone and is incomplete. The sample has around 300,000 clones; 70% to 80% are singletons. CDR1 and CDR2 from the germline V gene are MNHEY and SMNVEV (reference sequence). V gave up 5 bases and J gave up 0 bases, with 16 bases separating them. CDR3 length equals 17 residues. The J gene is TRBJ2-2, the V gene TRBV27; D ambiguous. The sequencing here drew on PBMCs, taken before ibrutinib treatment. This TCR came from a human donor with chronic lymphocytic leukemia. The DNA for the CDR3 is TGTGCCAGCAGTCCCGCCTTTTCAGATACGAACACCGGGGAGCTGTTTTTT. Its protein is CASSPAFSDTNTGELFF.